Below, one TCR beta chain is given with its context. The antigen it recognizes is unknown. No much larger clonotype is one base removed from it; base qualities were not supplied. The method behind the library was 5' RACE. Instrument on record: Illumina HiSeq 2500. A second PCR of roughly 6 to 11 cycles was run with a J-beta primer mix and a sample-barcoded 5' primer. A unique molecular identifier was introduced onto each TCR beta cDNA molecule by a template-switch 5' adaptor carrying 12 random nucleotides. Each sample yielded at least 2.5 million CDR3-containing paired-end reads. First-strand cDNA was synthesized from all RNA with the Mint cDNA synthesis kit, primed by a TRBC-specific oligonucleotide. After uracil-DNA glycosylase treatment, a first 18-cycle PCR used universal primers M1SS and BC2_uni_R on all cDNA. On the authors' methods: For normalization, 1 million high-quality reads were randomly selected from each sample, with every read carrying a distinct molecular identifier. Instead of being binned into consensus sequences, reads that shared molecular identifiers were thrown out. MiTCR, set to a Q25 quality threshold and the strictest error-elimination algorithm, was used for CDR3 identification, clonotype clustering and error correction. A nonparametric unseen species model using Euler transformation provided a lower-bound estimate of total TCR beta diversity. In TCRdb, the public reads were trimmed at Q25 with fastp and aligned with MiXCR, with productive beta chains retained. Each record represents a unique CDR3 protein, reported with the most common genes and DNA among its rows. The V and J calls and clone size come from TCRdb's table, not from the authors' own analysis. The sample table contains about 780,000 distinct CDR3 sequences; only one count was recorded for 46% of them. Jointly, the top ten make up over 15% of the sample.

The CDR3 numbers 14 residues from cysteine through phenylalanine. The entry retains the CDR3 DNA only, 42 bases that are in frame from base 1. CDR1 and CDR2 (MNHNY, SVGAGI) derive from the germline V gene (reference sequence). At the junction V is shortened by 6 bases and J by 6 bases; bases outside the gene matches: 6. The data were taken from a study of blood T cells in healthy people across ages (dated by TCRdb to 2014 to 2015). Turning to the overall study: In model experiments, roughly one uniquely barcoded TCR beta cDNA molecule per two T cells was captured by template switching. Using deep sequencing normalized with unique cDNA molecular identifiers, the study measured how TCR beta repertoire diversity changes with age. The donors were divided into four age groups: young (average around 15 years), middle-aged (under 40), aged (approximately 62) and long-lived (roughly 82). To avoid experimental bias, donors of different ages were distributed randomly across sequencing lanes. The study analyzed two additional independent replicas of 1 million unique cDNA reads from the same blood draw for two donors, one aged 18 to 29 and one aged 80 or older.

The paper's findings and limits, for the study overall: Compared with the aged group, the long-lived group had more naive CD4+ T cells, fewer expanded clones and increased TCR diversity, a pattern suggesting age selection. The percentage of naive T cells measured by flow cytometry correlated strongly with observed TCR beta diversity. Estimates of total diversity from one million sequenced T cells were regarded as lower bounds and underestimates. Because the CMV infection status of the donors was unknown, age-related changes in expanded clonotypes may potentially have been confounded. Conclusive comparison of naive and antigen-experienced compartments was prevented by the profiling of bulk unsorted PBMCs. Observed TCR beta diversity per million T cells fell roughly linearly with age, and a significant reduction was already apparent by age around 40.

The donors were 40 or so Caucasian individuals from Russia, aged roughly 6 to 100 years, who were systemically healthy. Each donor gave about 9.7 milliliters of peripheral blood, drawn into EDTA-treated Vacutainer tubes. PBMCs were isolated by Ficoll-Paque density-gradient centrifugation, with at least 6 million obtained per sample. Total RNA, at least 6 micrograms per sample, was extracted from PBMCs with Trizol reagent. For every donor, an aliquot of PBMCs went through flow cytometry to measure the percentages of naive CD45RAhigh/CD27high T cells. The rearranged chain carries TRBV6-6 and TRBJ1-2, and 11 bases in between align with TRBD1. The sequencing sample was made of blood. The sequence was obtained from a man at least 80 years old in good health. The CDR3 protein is CASRPGQGADGYTF. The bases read TGTGCCAGCAGACCTGGACAGGGGGCTGATGGCTACACCTTC.